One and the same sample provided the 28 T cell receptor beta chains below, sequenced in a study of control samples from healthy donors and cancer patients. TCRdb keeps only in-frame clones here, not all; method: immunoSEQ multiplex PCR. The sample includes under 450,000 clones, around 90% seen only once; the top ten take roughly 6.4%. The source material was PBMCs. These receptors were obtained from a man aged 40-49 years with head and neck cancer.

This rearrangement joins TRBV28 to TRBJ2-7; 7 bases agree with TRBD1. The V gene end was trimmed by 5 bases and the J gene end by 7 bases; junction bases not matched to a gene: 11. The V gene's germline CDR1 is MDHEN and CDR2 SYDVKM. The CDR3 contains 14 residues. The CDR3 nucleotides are TGTGCCAGCAGTGGGACAGACCGCCGGGGAGAGCAGTACTTC. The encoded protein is CASSGTDRRGEQYF.

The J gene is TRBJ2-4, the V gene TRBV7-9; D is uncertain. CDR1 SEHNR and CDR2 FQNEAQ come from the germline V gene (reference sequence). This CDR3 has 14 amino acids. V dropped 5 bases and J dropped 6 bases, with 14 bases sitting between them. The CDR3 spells CASSQRETVNIQYF. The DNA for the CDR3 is TGTGCCAGCAGCCAGCGTGAGACGGTAAACATTCAGTACTTC.

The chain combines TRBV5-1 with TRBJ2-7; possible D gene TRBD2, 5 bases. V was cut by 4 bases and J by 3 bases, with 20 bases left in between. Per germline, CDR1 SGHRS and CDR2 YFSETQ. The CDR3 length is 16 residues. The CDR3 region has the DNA TGCGCCAGCAGCCTCCACTCCCTCTCGGGGTACTACGAGCAGTACTTC. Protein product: CASSLHSLSGYYEQYF. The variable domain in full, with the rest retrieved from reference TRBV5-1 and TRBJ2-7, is KAGVTQTPRYLIKTRGQQVTLSCSPISGHRSVSWYQQTPGQGLQFLFEYFSETQRNKGNFPGRFSGRQFSNSRSEMNVSTLELGDSALYLCASSLHSLSGYYEQYFGPGTRLTVT.

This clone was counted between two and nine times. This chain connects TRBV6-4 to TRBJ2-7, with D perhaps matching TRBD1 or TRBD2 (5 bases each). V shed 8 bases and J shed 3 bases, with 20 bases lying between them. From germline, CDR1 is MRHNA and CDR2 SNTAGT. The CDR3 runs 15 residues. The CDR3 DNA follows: TGTGCCAGCGCACCGTTGGGGGAGAGGGGCTACGAGCAGTACTTC. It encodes CASAPLGERGYEQYF.

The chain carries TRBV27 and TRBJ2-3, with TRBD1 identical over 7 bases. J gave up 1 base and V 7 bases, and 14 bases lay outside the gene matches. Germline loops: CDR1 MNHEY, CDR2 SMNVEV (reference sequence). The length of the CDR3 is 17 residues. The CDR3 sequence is CASKLGQYADRTDTQYF. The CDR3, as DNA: TGTGCCAGCAAATTGGGACAGTACGCGGACCGCACAGATACGCAGTATTTT.

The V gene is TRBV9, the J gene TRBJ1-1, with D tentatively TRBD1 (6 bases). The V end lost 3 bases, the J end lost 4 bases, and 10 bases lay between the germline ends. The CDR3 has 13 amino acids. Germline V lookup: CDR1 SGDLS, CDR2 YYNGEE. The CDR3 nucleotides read TGTGCCAGCAGCGCCTCACAGGGCACTGAAGCTTTCTTT. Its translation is CASSASQGTEAFF.

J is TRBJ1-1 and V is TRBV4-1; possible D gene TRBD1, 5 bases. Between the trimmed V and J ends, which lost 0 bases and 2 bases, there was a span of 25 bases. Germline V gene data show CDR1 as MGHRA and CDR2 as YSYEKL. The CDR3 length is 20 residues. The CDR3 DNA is TGCGCCAGCAGCCAAGAGCCCAAGGACATTTTCGTACCCCTCAACACTGAAGCTTTCTTT. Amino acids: CASSQEPKDIFVPLNTEAFF.

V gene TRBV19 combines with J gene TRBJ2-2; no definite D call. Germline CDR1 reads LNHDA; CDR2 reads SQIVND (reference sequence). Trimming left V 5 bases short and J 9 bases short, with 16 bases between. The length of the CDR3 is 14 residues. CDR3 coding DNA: TGTGCCAGTAGTGTAGGGTCAGGCGTCCGGGAGCTGTTTTTT. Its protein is CASSVGSGVRELFF.

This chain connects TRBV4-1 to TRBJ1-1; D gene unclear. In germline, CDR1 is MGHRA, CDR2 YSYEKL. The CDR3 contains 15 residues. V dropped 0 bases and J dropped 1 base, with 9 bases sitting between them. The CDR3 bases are TGCGCCAGCAGCCAAGATCCCACAGAGAACACTGAAGCTTTCTTT. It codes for CASSQDPTENTEAFF.

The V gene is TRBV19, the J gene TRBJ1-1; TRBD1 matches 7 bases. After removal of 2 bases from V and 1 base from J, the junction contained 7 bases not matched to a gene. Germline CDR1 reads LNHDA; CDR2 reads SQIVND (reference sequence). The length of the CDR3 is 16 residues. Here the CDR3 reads CASSISGQATNTEAFF. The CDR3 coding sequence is TGTGCCAGTAGTATAAGTGGACAGGCGACGAACACTGAAGCTTTCTTT.

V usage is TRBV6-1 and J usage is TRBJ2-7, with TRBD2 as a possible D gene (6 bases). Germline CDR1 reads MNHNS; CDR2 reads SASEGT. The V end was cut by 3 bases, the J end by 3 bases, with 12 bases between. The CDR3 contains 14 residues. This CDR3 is CASSDLSGDYEQYF. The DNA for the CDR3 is TGTGCCAGCAGTGATTTATCGGGGGACTACGAGCAGTACTTC.

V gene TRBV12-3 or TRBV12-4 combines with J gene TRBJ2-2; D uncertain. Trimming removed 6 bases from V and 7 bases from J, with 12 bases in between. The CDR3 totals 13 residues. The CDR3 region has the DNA TGTGCCAGCAGCTATGGGTTTGACGGGGAGCTGTTTTTT. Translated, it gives CASSYGFDGELFF.

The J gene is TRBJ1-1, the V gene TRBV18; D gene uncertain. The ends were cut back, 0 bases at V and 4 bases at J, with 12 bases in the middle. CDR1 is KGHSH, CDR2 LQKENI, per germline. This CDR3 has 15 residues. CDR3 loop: CASSPPPVAGTEAFF. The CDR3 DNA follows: TGTGCCAGCTCACCACCTCCAGTCGCCGGCACTGAAGCTTTCTTT.

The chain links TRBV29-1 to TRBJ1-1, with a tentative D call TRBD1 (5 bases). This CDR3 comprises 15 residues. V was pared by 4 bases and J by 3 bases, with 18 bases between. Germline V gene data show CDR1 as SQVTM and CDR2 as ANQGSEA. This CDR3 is CSVGVTGTLYTEAFF. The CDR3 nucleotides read TGCAGCGTTGGCGTAACCGGGACTTTGTACACTGAAGCTTTCTTT.

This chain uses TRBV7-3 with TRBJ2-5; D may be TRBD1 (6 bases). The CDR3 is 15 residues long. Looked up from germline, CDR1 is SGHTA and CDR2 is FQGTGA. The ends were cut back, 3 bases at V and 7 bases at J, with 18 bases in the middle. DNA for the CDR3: TGTGCCAGCAGCTTGAGCCAAAGGGGGATGGGGACCCAGTACTTC. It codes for CASSLSQRGMGTQYF.

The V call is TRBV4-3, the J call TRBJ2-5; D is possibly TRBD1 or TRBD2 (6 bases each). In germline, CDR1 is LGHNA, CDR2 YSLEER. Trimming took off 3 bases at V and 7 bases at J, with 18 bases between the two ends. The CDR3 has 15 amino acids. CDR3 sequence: CASSQTGGPGVTQYF. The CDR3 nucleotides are TGCGCCAGCAGCCAGACAGGAGGGCCCGGAGTGACCCAGTACTTC.

As DNA, the CDR3 is TGTGCCAGCAAGGGTTGGGTGAACACTGAAGCTTTCTTT. Encoded protein: CASKGWVNTEAFF. The chain uses TRBV6-5 and TRBJ1-1, with unresolved D. The germline gives CDR1 MNHEY, CDR2 SVGAGI. V was pared by 7 bases and J by 0 bases, with 9 bases between. The CDR3 is made up of 13 amino acids.

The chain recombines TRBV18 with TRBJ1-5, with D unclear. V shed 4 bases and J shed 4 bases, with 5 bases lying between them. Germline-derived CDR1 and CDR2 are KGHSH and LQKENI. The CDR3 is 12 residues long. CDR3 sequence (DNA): TGTGCCAGCTCACTACGGAATCAGCCCCAGCATTTT. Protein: CASSLRNQPQHF.

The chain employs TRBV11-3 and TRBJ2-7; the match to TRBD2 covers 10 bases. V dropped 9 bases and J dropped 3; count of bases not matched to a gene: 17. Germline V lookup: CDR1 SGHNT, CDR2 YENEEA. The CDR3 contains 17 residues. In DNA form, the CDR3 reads TGTGCCAGTCGCAGTGTGTTTAGGACTAGCGGCCTCTACGAGCAGTACTTC. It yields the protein CASRSVFRTSGLYEQYF.

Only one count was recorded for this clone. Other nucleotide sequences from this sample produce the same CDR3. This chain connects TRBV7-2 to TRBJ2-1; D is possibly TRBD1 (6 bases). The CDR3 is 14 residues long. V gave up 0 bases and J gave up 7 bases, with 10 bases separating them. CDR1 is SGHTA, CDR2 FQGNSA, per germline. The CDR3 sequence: CASSLAGARNEQFF. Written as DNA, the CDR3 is TGTGCCAGCAGCTTAGCGGGGGCCCGGAATGAGCAGTTCTTC.

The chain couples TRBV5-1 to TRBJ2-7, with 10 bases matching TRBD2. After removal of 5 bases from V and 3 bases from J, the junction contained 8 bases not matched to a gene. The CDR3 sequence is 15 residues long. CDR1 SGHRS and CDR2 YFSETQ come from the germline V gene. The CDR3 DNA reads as TGCGCCAGCAGAGTAGGGCTAGCGGGGGACTACGAGCAGTACTTC. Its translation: CASRVGLAGDYEQYF.

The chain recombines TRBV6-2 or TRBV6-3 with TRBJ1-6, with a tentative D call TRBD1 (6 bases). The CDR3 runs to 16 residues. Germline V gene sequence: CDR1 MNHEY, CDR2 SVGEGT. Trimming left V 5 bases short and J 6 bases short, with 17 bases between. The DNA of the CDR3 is TGTGCCAGCAGTCGGACAGCACATAATACTAATTCACCCCTCCACTTT. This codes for CASSRTAHNTNSPLHF.

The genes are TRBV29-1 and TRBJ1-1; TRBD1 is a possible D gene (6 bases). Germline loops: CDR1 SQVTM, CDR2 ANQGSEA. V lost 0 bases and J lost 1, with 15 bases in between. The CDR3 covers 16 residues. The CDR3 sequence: CSVEDLGGAGNTEAFF. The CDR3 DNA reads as TGCAGCGTTGAAGATCTAGGGGGGGCAGGGAACACTGAAGCTTTCTTT. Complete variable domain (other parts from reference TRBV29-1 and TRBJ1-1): SAVISQKPSRDICQRGTSLTIQCQVDSQVTMMFWYRQQPGQSLTLIATANQGSEATYESGFVIDKFPISRPNLTFSTLTVSNMSPEDSSIYLCSVEDLGGAGNTEAFFGQGTRLTVV.

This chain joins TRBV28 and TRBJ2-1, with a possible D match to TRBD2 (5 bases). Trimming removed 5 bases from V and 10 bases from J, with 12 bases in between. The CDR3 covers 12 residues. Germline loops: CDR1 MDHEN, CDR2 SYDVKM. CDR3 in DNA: TGTGCCAGCAGTCAACTAGGGCAGGAGCAGTTCTTC. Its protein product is CASSQLGQEQFF.

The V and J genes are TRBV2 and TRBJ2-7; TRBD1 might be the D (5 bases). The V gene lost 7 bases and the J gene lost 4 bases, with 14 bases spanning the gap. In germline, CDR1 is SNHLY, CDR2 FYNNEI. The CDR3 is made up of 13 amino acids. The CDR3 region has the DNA TGTGCCAGCACCCTTCCTCAGGGTTACGAGCAGTACTTC. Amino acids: CASTLPQGYEQYF.

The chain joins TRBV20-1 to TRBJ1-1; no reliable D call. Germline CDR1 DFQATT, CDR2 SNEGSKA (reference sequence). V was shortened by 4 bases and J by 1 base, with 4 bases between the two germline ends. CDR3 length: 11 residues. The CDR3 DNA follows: TGCAGTGCTATACAGAACACTGAAGCTTTCTTT. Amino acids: CSAIQNTEAFF.

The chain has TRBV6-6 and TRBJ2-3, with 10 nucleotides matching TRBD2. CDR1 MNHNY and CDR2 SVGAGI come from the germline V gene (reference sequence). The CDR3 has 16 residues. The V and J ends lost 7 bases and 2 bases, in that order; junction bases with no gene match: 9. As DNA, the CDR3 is TGTGCCAGCACGGTCCTACTAGCGGGGCTCACAGATACGCAGTATTTT. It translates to CASTVLLAGLTDTQYF.

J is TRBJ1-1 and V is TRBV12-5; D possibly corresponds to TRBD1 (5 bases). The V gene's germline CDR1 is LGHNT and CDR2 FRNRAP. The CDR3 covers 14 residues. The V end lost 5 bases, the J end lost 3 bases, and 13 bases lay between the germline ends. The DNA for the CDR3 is TGTGCTAGTGGTCTCCTTTGGGGGGACACTGAAGCTTTCTTT. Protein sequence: CASGLLWGDTEAFF. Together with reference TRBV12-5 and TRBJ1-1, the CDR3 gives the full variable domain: DARVTQTPRHKVTEMGQEVTMRCQPILGHNTVFWYRQTMMQGLELLAYFRNRAPLDDSGMPKDRFSAEMPDATLATLKIQPSEPRDSAVYFCASGLLWGDTEAFFGQGTRLTVV.